These T cell receptor beta chains were read from a single sample in a study of metastatic and nonmetastatic thyroid tumors. TCRdb re-processed the PCR reads through MiXCR. The sample carries approximately 82,000 clones, approximately 12% recorded once. Sequencing was performed on tumor tissue. The receptor set was obtained from a female donor with papillary thyroid cancer or a benign thyroid nodule (not recorded which). Some clones in this sample may be carry-over from other donors' samples. Both conserved end residues are part of each CDR3. D genes are given only for firm matches. Where a row states a size, it is once, few, many or the class of an expanded clone; other rows omit it.

clone_size	d_call	v_call	j_call	cdr3_nt	cdr3_aa
once	NA	TRBV4-1	TRBJ2-1	TGCGCCAGCAGCCCGACCGTACGCAATGAGCAGTTCTTC	CASSPTVRNEQFF
many	TRBD1	TRBV9	TRBJ2-2	TGTGCCAGAGAGAGACAGGGGAACACCGGGGAGCTGTTTTTT	CARERQGNTGELFF
many	TRBD1	TRBV2	TRBJ1-1	TGTGCCAGCACGGGGGACAGGGTTAAACCTTTCTTT	CASTGDRVKPFF
once	TRBD2	TRBV20-1	TRBJ2-3	TGCAGTGCGGGGACTAGCGGGACCACGGGTACGCAGTATTTT	CSAGTSGTTGTQYF
many	NA	TRBV11-1	TRBJ1-5	TGTGCCAGCAGCACCTGGACAGCCGATAGCAATCAGCCCCAGCATTTT	CASSTWTADSNQPQHF
NA	NA	TRBV7-9	TRBJ2-5	TGTGCCAGCAGTACAGGGTATGGTGGAGAGACCCAGTACTTC	CASSTGYGGETQYF
many	TRBD1	TRBV4-1	TRBJ1-4	TGCGCCAGCAGCCTAACTCCAGGGGGCGCGAAAGAAAAACTGTTTTTT	CASSLTPGGAKEKLFF
many	NA	TRBV24-1	TRBJ2-1	TGTGCCACCAGTCATACCCTGACGGACAATGAGCAGTTCTTC	CATSHTLTDNEQFF
many	NA	TRBV2	TRBJ2-3	TGTGCCAGCAGTGAAGGGATCGCAGGGTTGGCGCAGTATTTT	CASSEGIAGLAQYF
many	NA	TRBV19	TRBJ2-2	TGTGCCAGTAGTGGGGCCTCTAGTGTCGGGGAGCTGTTTTTT	CASSGASSVGELFF
many	NA	TRBV12-3/TRBV12-4	TRBJ2-3	TGTGCCAGCAGCCTTCCGGGACGAGCAGATACGCAGTATTTT	CASSLPGRADTQYF
many	NA	TRBV6-2/TRBV6-3	TRBJ1-5	TGTGCCAGCAGTCCCTGGGGTAGCAATCAGCCCCAGCATTTT	CASSPWGSNQPQHF
many	TRBD2	TRBV11-3	TRBJ2-5	TGTGCCAGCAAGGTAGCGGGAAAAGAGACCCAGTACTTC	CASKVAGKETQYF
NA	NA	TRBV3-1	TRBJ1-1	TGTGCCAGCAGCCGATTGTCTGAAGCTTTCTTT	CASSRLSEAFF
many	NA	TRBV24-1	TRBJ1-2	TGTGCCACCAGTGATTCCCCCGACTATGGCTACACCTTC	CATSDSPDYGYTF
many	NA	TRBV5-1	TRBJ2-2	TGCGCCAGCAGCTTGATTGCGGGCACCGGGGAGCTGTTTTTT	CASSLIAGTGELFF
many	TRBD2	TRBV2	TRBJ2-1	TGTGCCAGCAGGGTACCGGGACTAGGGGTCTATGAGCAGTTCTTC	CASRVPGLGVYEQFF
NA	TRBD1	TRBV27	TRBJ1-2	TGTGCCAGCAGGCCTCAGGGACAGGGAAGCTACACCTTC	CASRPQGQGSYTF
many	NA	TRBV11-2	TRBJ2-5	TGTGCCAGCAGCCCTGACAGGTTAGGTAGAGAGACCCAGTACTTC	CASSPDRLGRETQYF
many	NA	TRBV11-2	TRBJ1-4	TGTGCCAGCAGCTCCAACCCGGACGGGGTAAATGAAAAACTGTTTTTT	CASSSNPDGVNEKLFF
many	NA	TRBV3-1	TRBJ1-2	TGTGCCAGCAGCCACCGGGACACTGATGGCTACACCTTC	CASSHRDTDGYTF
NA	NA	TRBV11-1	TRBJ2-1	TGTGCCAGCAGCCCCCGACTAGAGGGTAGCAATGAGCAGTTCTTC	CASSPRLEGSNEQFF
NA	NA	TRBV6-1	TRBJ2-3	TGTGCCAGCAGTCCTTCGGGAGATACGGCAGATACGCAGTATTTT	CASSPSGDTADTQYF
many	TRBD1	TRBV3-1	TRBJ1-6	TGTGCCAGCAGCCACCCGGGACAGCGTAGCTCCTATAATTCACCCCTCCACTTT	CASSHPGQRSSYNSPLHF
many	NA	TRBV19	TRBJ1-1	TGTGCCAGTAGCAGGACAAGCAACACTGAAGCTTTCTTT	CASSRTSNTEAFF
many	TRBD2	TRBV5-1	TRBJ2-3	TGCGCCAGCAGCTTGCTAGCGGGAGGCACAGATACGCAGTATTTT	CASSLLAGGTDTQYF
NA	TRBD1	TRBV20-1	TRBJ1-5	TGCAGTGCTAGAGGGGGACAGTTCAATCAGCCCCAGCATTTT	CSARGGQFNQPQHF
few	NA	TRBV7-7	TRBJ1-1	TGTGCTAGCAGCTTAGTACGGGACACTGAAGCTTTCTTT	CASSLVRDTEAFF
many	TRBD1	TRBV19	TRBJ1-4	TGTGCCAGTAGGGGGACAGGCGACACTAATGAAAAACTGTTTTTT	CASRGTGDTNEKLFF
NA	NA	TRBV3-1	TRBJ1-6	TGTGCCAGCAGGGACACTGGAAATTCACCCCTCCACTTT	CASRDTGNSPLHF
many	NA	TRBV7-9	TRBJ2-7	TGTGCCAGCAGCTTAATAGGAGACGAGCAGTACTTC	CASSLIGDEQYF
many	NA	TRBV20-1	TRBJ2-7	TGCAGTGCTAAACCAGCCCGGGCGACCAGCCACGAGCAGTACTTC	CSAKPARATSHEQYF
many	NA	TRBV20-1	TRBJ2-5	TGCAGTGCTAAGAGTTCTCTAGCAGTGGAGACCCAGTACTTC	CSAKSSLAVETQYF
many	TRBD1	TRBV5-1	TRBJ2-7	TGCGCCAGCAGCCCTGCTGGCCAGGGGGCTTCCTACGAGCAGTACTTC	CASSPAGQGASYEQYF
many	TRBD1	TRBV18	TRBJ1-4	TGTGCCAGCTCCAAAGGCTCGCAGGGGGCATCTAATGAAAAACTGTTTTTT	CASSKGSQGASNEKLFF
many	NA	TRBV12-3/TRBV12-4	TRBJ1-1	TGTGCCAGCAGTTTAGGAGGACAAGAAGCTTTCTTT	CASSLGGQEAFF
NA	TRBD1	TRBV6-5	TRBJ1-6	TGTGCCAGCAGTTACTCTTGGACAGGGAACAATTCACCCCTCCACTTT	CASSYSWTGNNSPLHF
many	NA	TRBV4-1	TRBJ1-1	TGCGCCAGCAGCCAAGATATCGGTCGGGCGGAGAACACTGAAGCTTTCTTT	CASSQDIGRAENTEAFF
many	TRBD2	TRBV27	TRBJ2-4	TGTGCCAGCAGTCCAGGGAGCGGGAGGGCGGACATTCAGTACTTC	CASSPGSGRADIQYF
many	TRBD1	TRBV24-1	TRBJ2-5	TGTGCCACCAGTGATTTGGGACAGGGCGGAGAGACCCAGTACTTC	CATSDLGQGGETQYF
NA	NA	TRBV7-6	TRBJ2-5	TGTGCCAGCAGCCTTAGAAGTATCCAGGCCGAATTAGAGACCCAGTACTTC	CASSLRSIQAELETQYF
many	NA	TRBV6-1	TRBJ1-5	TGTGCCAGCAGTCGGAGGGGGTTGAGTCAGCCCCAGCATTTT	CASSRRGLSQPQHF
NA	TRBD1	TRBV30	TRBJ2-3	TGTGCCTGGAGTGTAGGGGGCTTAGCCACAGATACGCAGTATTTT	CAWSVGGLATDTQYF
many	TRBD2	TRBV7-8	TRBJ2-1	TGTGCCAGCAGCTTAGTCGGGAGGGCCAGTGAGCAGTTCTTC	CASSLVGRASEQFF
NA	NA	TRBV3-1	TRBJ2-7	TGTGCCAGCAGCCGACGGGTTCACATAAAGGTCGACGAGCAGTACTTC	CASSRRVHIKVDEQYF
many	NA	TRBV24-1	TRBJ1-2	TGTGCCACCAGTGATTTGGTACATGGCTACACCTTC	CATSDLVHGYTF
many	NA	TRBV28	TRBJ1-1	TGTGCCAGCAGTTGGAGGGACGTTGGGACTGAAGCTTTCTTT	CASSWRDVGTEAFF
many	NA	TRBV20-1	TRBJ2-5	TGCAGTGCTAGGGTTTCGGGAGAGGAGACCCAGTACTTC	CSARVSGEETQYF
many	NA	TRBV20-1	TRBJ2-1	TGCAGTGCTATTCTAGGCCGGGGCACCCATGAGCAGTTCTTC	CSAILGRGTHEQFF